The 20 T cell receptor beta chains given below trace back to one sample, sequenced in a study of cytomegalovirus exposure and HLA in healthy donors. With 60 Vbeta and 13 Jbeta primers, the PCR was carried out. Clones were read by immunoSEQ multiplex PCR, and TCRdb kept only the in-frame ones, dropping some. The table has some 140,000 clones, 55% to 80% seen once. Sequencing was carried out using PBMCs. The source is a woman between 40 and 50 years old in good health and CMV-seronegative.

This chain links TRBV9 with TRBJ2-7; D is undetermined. The V end was cut by 0 bases, the J end by 2 bases, with 9 bases between. CDR3 size: 14 residues. Per the germline V gene, CDR1 is SGDLS and CDR2 is YYNGEE. CDR3 in amino acids: CASSVDGTAYEQYF. The CDR3 DNA reads TGTGCCAGCAGCGTAGACGGTACTGCCTACGAGCAGTACTTC. Filled out from reference TRBV9 and TRBJ2-7, the complete variable domain reads DSGVTQTPKHLITATGQRVTLRCSPRSGDLSVYWYQQSLDQGLQFLIQYYNGEERAKGNILERFSAQQFPDLHSELNLSSLELGDSALYFCASSVDGTAYEQYFGPGTRLTVT.

The chain uses TRBV7-3 and TRBJ1-1; D is unclear. There are 13 residues in the CDR3. Germline assignment: CDR1 SGHTA and CDR2 FQGTGA. With 5 bases removed from V and 6 bases from J, the gap between germline ends came to 13 bases. The CDR3 coding sequence is TGTGCCAGCAGCGTATCCCTGGGAGCTGAAGCTTTCTTT. The encoded protein is CASSVSLGAEAFF.

The V gene is TRBV18, the J gene TRBJ2-3; tentative D call: TRBD1 (6 bases). The CDR3 consists of 15 residues. Trimming took 3 bases from V and 6 from J, leaving 16 bases between them. Germline CDR1 KGHSH, CDR2 LQKENI. In DNA form, the CDR3 reads TGTGCCAGCTCACCGGGGGCGACTCCGACGGATACGCAGTATTTT. Its translation: CASSPGATPTDTQYF.

The sample holds one count of this clone. The sample contains more than one DNA sequence encoding this CDR3. The chain links TRBV6-1 to TRBJ1-2; no reliable D call. V was trimmed by 0 bases and J by 4 bases, leaving 6 bases between them. This CDR3 is built from 13 residues. CDR1 and CDR2 from the germline V gene are MNHNS and SASEGT. CDR3 protein: CASSEAGGYGYTF. In DNA form, the CDR3 reads TGTGCCAGCAGTGAAGCGGGAGGCTATGGCTACACCTTC.

The table lists this clone with a few counts. V and J are TRBV5-1 and TRBJ2-5; D perhaps matches TRBD2 (6 bases). The CDR3 loop spans 18 amino acids. Germline V gene lookup returns CDR1 SGHRS and CDR2 YFSETQ. Trimming left V 0 bases short and J 2 bases short, with 20 bases between. In nucleotides, the CDR3 is TGCGCCAGCAGCTTGGCCGGGGTAGGCCTGGGGGGACAAGAGACCCAGTACTTC. Residues: CASSLAGVGLGGQETQYF.

The chain carries TRBV2 and TRBJ1-2; a possible D gene is TRBD1 (6 bases). The CDR3 consists of 14 residues. Trimming removed 6 bases from V and 0 bases from J, with 11 bases in between. Germline V gene data show CDR1 as SNHLY and CDR2 as FYNNEI. CDR3 residues: CASSVDSANYGYTF. CDR3 nucleotides: TGTGCCAGCAGCGTGGACAGCGCTAACTATGGCTACACCTTC.

The chain is built from TRBV5-1 and TRBJ1-2; D is unresolved. Germline V gene lookup returns CDR1 SGHRS and CDR2 YFSETQ. The V end lost 0 bases, the J end lost 4 bases, and 13 bases lay between the germline ends. This CDR3 has 15 residues. DNA of the CDR3: TGCGCCAGCAGCTTGGAGGAGCTCCCCTCCTATGGCTACACCTTC. Protein product: CASSLEELPSYGYTF.

A few counts support this clone. The chain has TRBV5-6 and TRBJ1-2, with TRBD1 matching over 7 bases. V lost 3 bases and J lost 4; bases outside the gene matches: 12. Germline V gives CDR1 SGHDT, CDR2 YYEEEE. CDR3 size: 16 residues. CDR3 bases: TGTGCCAGCAGCTCCTCCGGGACAGCCCTTTCCTATGGCTACACCTTC. This gives the protein CASSSSGTALSYGYTF. Combining the CDR3 with reference TRBV5-6 and TRBJ1-2 gives the whole variable domain DAGVTQSPTHLIKTRGQQVTLRCSPKSGHDTVSWYQQALGQGPQFIFQYYEEEERQRGNFPDRFSGHQFPNYSSELNVNALLLGDSALYLCASSSSGTALSYGYTFGSGTRLTVV.

A single count supports this clone. The V gene is TRBV9, the J gene TRBJ1-2; 7 bases are a match to TRBD1. J was trimmed by 3 bases and V by 4 bases; bases with no gene match: 6. The CDR3 sequence is 14 residues long. The V gene's germline CDR1 is SGDLS and CDR2 YYNGEE. For the CDR3, the DNA is TGTGCCAGCAGCTTCAGCAGGGGGGACTATGGCTACACCTTC. Amino acids: CASSFSRGDYGYTF.

CDR3 DNA: TGTGCCAGCAGTGACTACCTACAGGGAGGCTACACCTTC. Amino acid sequence: CASSDYLQGGYTF. V gene TRBV25-1 combines with J gene TRBJ1-2; D is possibly TRBD1 (6 bases). Trimming left V 3 bases short and J 8 bases short, with 13 bases between. The CDR3 runs 13 residues. Per germline, CDR1 MGHDK and CDR2 SYGVNS.

As DNA, the CDR3 is TGTGCCATCAGGGGGGACAGGGTTCCGGCAAATTCACCCCTCCACTTT. This sequence encodes CAIRGDRVPANSPLHF. V usage is TRBV10-3 and J usage is TRBJ1-6, with TRBD1 matching 9 bases. V was pared by 6 bases and J by 7 bases, with 10 bases of the junction left unmatched. The CDR3 loop spans 16 amino acids. Germline V gives CDR1 ENHRY, CDR2 SYGVKD.

The rearrangement joins TRBV19 to TRBJ1-2, with TRBD1 matching 9 bases. V lost 6 bases and J lost 3; bases outside the gene matches: 2. The CDR3 length is 13 residues. Germline V gives CDR1 LNHDA, CDR2 SQIVND (reference sequence). The CDR3 here is CASSRDRDYGYTF. The CDR3 region has the DNA TGTGCCAGTAGCCGGGACAGGGACTATGGCTACACCTTC.

This chain links TRBV19 with TRBJ1-1; D is undetermined. Germline assignment: CDR1 LNHDA and CDR2 SQIVND (reference sequence). The CDR3 covers 13 residues. Trimming stripped 6 bases from V and 3 bases from J, with 11 bases between. CDR3 DNA sequence: TGTGCCAGTAGCTTCTATATCGACACTGAAGCTTTCTTT. Residues: CASSFYIDTEAFF.

The J gene is TRBJ1-1, the V gene TRBV27; a weak D match, TRBD1 (5 bases). Trimming left V 0 bases short and J 1 base short, with 15 bases between. This CDR3 region has 17 residues. Germline assignment: CDR1 MNHEY and CDR2 SMNVEV (reference sequence). The CDR3, as DNA: TGTGCCAGCAGTTTATCATGGGGGGACGCCCCGAACACTGAAGCTTTCTTT. It specifies CASSLSWGDAPNTEAFF.

The chain is built from TRBV5-1 and TRBJ2-3; 11 nucleotides agree with TRBD2. The germline CDR1 and CDR2 sequences are SGHRS and YFSETQ. With V trimmed by 3 bases and J by 0 bases, 6 bases remained unmatched. The CDR3 is made up of 17 amino acids. In nucleotides, the CDR3 is TGCGCCAGCAGCTGGCGGCCTAGCGGGGGGAGCACAGATACGCAGTATTTT. Translating it yields CASSWRPSGGSTDTQYF.

CDR3 DNA: TGTGCCAGCAGTGCCTATAGCGTTATGAACACTGAAGCTTTCTTT. Its protein product is CASSAYSVMNTEAFF. The rearrangement links TRBV25-1 to TRBJ1-1; D is unclear. CDR3 length: 15 amino acids. Germline V CDR1 and CDR2: MGHDK, SYGVNS. Trimming took off 4 bases at V and 0 bases at J, with 12 bases between the two ends.

The rearrangement links TRBV6-5 to TRBJ2-5; perhaps TRBD1 as D (7 bases). The ends were cut back, 5 bases at V and 4 bases at J, with 17 bases in the middle. CDR1 and CDR2 (germline): MNHEY, SVGAGI. The CDR3 sequence is 15 residues long. DNA for the CDR3: TGTGCCAGCAGTCAGGGGGGACTCCTCCTAGAGACCCAGTACTTC. Protein product: CASSQGGLLLETQYF.

The rearrangement joins TRBV4-1 to TRBJ2-1; 9 bases are shared with TRBD2. This CDR3 region has 18 residues. V lost 1 base to trimming and J lost 3 bases; unmatched junction nucleotides: 10. Looked up from germline, CDR1 is MGHRA and CDR2 is YSYEKL. CDR3 in DNA: TGCGCCAGCAGCCAAGGGGGGTGGCGGGGGGGCCGCTACAATGAGCAGTTCTTC. This sequence encodes CASSQGGWRGGRYNEQFF.

CDR3 amino acids: CASSLAGGGAGETQYF. CDR3 in DNA: TGTGCCAGCAGCTTGGCCGGCGGGGGGGCCGGGGAGACCCAGTACTTC. The chain carries TRBV5-4 and TRBJ2-5; 9 positions agree with TRBD2. With V trimmed by 0 bases and J by 5 bases, 8 bases remained unmatched. This CDR3 has 16 amino acids. Germline CDR1 reads SGHNT; CDR2 reads YYREEE (reference sequence).

The V call is TRBV4-3, the J call TRBJ1-5; D not certain. The CDR3 has 17 amino acids. V dropped 2 bases and J dropped 5 bases, with 19 bases sitting between them. The germline gives CDR1 LGHNA, CDR2 YSLEER. CDR3 nucleotides: TGCGCCAGCAGCCAACCTGTCCGAGCCAGGTGGCATCAGCCCCAGCATTTT. This gives the protein CASSQPVRARWHQPQHF.